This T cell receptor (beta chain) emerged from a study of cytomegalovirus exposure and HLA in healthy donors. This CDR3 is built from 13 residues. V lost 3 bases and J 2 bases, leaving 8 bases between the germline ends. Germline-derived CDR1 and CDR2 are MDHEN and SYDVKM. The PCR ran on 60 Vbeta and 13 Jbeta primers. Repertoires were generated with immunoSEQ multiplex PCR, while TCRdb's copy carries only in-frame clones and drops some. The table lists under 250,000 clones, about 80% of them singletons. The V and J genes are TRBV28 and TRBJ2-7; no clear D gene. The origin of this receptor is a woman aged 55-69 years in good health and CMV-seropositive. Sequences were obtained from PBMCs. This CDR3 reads CASSFSTTYEQYF. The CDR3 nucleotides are TGTGCCAGCAGTTTTAGCACCACCTACGAGCAGTACTTC.